Shown below are 25 T cell receptor beta chains from a single sample sequenced in a study of blood T cells in healthy people across ages. It was with a sample-barcoded 5' primer and a J-beta primer mix that a second PCR of about 6 to 12 cycles was run. TCRdb itself ran the 5' RACE reads through MiXCR, one entry per CDR3 protein. The table shows approximately 820,000 distinct CDR3 sequences, with around two fifths occurring only once. Source material: blood. The receptors were sampled from a man aged 55 to 69 in good health.

This clonotype has a handful of counts. The chain uses TRBV3-1 and TRBJ2-3; 7 bases are shared with TRBD1. The CDR3 runs to 14 residues. CDR1 is LGHDT and CDR2 is YNNKEL in the germline V gene (reference sequence). The V segment lost 3 bases and the J segment 4 bases; nucleotides outside the gene matches: 4. This CDR3 reads CASSHPQGADTQYF. DNA of the CDR3: TGTGCCAGCAGCCATCCCCAGGGGGCAGATACGCAGTATTTT.

This clonotype has only a few counts. The chain links TRBV20-1 to TRBJ2-7; 8 nucleotides line up with TRBD2. Trimming removed 1 base from V and 1 base from J; junction bases left unmatched: 6. From germline, CDR1 is DFQATT and CDR2 SNEGSKA (reference sequence). The CDR3 runs to 15 residues. The CDR3 nucleotides read TGCAGTGCTAGAGCCGCACTAGCGGATTCCTACGAGCAGTACTTC. Protein sequence: CSARAALADSYEQYF.

The chain couples TRBV3-1 to TRBJ2-1; no reliable D call. Germline V CDR1 and CDR2: LGHDT, YNNKEL (reference sequence). The ends were cut back, 4 bases at V and 3 bases at J, with 13 bases in the middle. CDR3 length: 15 amino acids. In DNA form, the CDR3 reads TGTGCCAGCAGCCCTACCCAGATTAACTACAATGAGCAGTTCTTC. Protein: CASSPTQINYNEQFF.

This clonotype has more than one count but fewer than ten. This chain links TRBV4-3 with TRBJ2-7, with D perhaps TRBD1 (5 bases). V was pared by 4 bases and J by 2 bases, with 15 bases between. Germline V gives CDR1 LGHNA, CDR2 YSLEER. The CDR3 has 15 amino acids. Here the CDR3 reads CASSPTSGNPYEQYF. The CDR3 bases are TGCGCCAGCAGCCCTACCTCAGGGAACCCCTACGAGCAGTACTTC.

This clonotype occurred once. A single base separates this from a much larger clone, so it may be a read error. V gene TRBV7-2 combines with J gene TRBJ2-1, with TRBD2 identical over 10 bases. The CDR3 contains 15 residues. Germline lookup yields CDR1 SGHTA and CDR2 FQGNSA. The CDR3 loop reads CANSSLSGGAIEQFF. The CDR3, as DNA: TGTGCCAACAGCTCACTAAGCGGGGGGGCTATAGAGCAGTTCTTC.

This rearrangement joins TRBV20-1 to TRBJ2-1; 8 positions match TRBD2. Per germline, CDR1 DFQATT and CDR2 SNEGSKA (reference sequence). Losses at the gene ends were 1 base for V and 7 bases for J; bases not matched to a gene: 9. The CDR3 consists of 15 residues. CDR3 in DNA: TGCAGTGCTAGAGGGGGGACTAGTCGATTTAATGAGCAGTTCTTC. This translates into CSARGGTSRFNEQFF.

This clonotype was picked up a small number of times. The V and J genes are TRBV20-1 and TRBJ2-7; TRBD1 matches at 9 bases. The germline CDR1 and CDR2 sequences are DFQATT and SNEGSKA (reference sequence). With V trimmed by 5 bases and J by 7 bases, 21 bases remained unmatched. The CDR3 consists of 17 residues. The CDR3 DNA reads as TGCAGTGCTTCCTTTCCGGGACAGGGACGTTCGTCTGGAGAGCAGTACTTC. Its translation: CSASFPGQGRSSGEQYF.

Note on this clonotype: A much larger clone is a single base away; this may be a read error. V usage is TRBV6-1 and J usage is TRBJ2-1, with 9 bases identical to TRBD1. The germline V gene encodes CDR1 MNHNS and CDR2 SASEGT. CDR3 length equals 13 residues. The trim removed 6 bases at V and 4 bases at J, leaving 1 base unmatched. In nucleotides, the CDR3 is TGTGCCAGCAGGGGGACAGGGTACAATGAGCAGTTCTTC. Amino acid sequence: CASRGTGYNEQFF.

V usage is TRBV15 and J usage is TRBJ1-4; no reliable D call. The CDR3 consists of 12 residues. Germline values: CDR1 LNHNV, CDR2 YYDKDF (reference sequence). V lost 1 base, J lost 8 bases, and 5 bases lay in between. The CDR3 sequence is CATSRVGEKLFF. The CDR3 nucleotides are TGTGCCACCAGCAGAGTCGGCGAAAAACTGTTTTTT.

The V and J genes are TRBV20-1 and TRBJ2-1; tentatively, D is TRBD2 (6 bases). Germline CDR1 DFQATT, CDR2 SNEGSKA (reference sequence). The ends were cut back, 1 base at V and 4 bases at J, with 11 bases in the middle. The CDR3 covers 14 residues. CDR3 in DNA: TGCAGTGCTAGAGGGGCGGGACCTTACAATGAGCAGTTCTTC. Its translation is CSARGAGPYNEQFF.

The rearrangement links TRBV20-1 to TRBJ2-3; D is uncertain. CDR1 DFQATT and CDR2 SNEGSKA come from the germline V gene (reference sequence). Trimming took 1 base from V and 2 from J, leaving 10 bases between them. The CDR3 has 14 residues. DNA of the CDR3: TGCAGTGCTAGAGTCCCGGGCGTCACAGATACGCAGTATTTT. This encodes CSARVPGVTDTQYF.

The V and J genes are TRBV7-2 and TRBJ2-5; 10 positions agree with TRBD2. This CDR3 spans 18 amino acids. V was pared by 4 bases and J by 5 bases, with 16 bases of the junction left unmatched. Looked up from germline, CDR1 is SGHTA and CDR2 is FQGNSA. CDR3 residues: CASSSRSNSGGPRETQYF. The CDR3 coding sequence is TGTGCCAGCAGCTCAAGAAGCAATAGCGGGGGGCCCCGGGAGACCCAGTACTTC. Variable domain in full (rest from reference TRBV7-2 and TRBJ2-5): GAGVSQSPSNKVTEKGKDVELRCDPISGHTALYWYRQSLGQGLEFLIYFQGNSAPDKSGLPSDRFSAERTGGSVSTLTIQRTQQEDSAVYLCASSSRSNSGGPRETQYFGPGTRLLVL.

This chain links TRBV30 with TRBJ1-4; 9 positions agree with TRBD1. Germline lookup yields CDR1 GTSNPN and CDR2 SVGIG (reference sequence). CDR3 length equals 14 residues. J gave up 3 bases and V 4 bases, and 3 bases lay outside the gene matches. The CDR3 protein is CAWNRGLANEKLFF. In DNA form, the CDR3 reads TGTGCCTGGAACAGGGGGCTGGCTAATGAAAAACTGTTTTTT.

A few counts support this clonotype. CDR3 nucleotides: TGTGCCAGCAGTGGCTCGACAGGGAGTGGATACGAGCAGTACTTC. It yields the protein CASSGSTGSGYEQYF. The chain joins TRBV12-3 or TRBV12-4 to TRBJ2-7; 7 nucleotides align to TRBD1. Trimming cost V 5 bases and J 4 bases; bases outside gene matches: 11. This CDR3 region has 15 residues.

The V gene is TRBV12-3 or TRBV12-4, the J gene TRBJ2-7, with 10 bases identical to TRBD2. CDR3 size: 16 residues. V trimming: 3 bases; J trimming: 3 bases; junction bases outside the gene matches: 8. CDR3 in DNA: TGTGCCAGCAGTTTGTTGCCTAGCGGGGGTGACTACGAGCAGTACTTC. It specifies CASSLLPSGGDYEQYF.

The chain joins TRBV7-9 to TRBJ2-7, with D maybe TRBD1 (5 bases). Trimming removed 4 bases from V and 3 bases from J, with 16 bases in between. The CDR3 is made up of 15 amino acids. Looked up from germline, CDR1 is SEHNR and CDR2 is FQNEAQ (reference sequence). The CDR3 protein is CASSSDRRQYYEQYF. The CDR3 DNA reads TGTGCCAGCAGCTCAGACCGAAGACAGTACTACGAGCAGTACTTC.

About this clonotype itself: It may be a read error: a sequence one base away is much more abundant. The chain combines TRBV29-1 with TRBJ2-5; TRBD1 is a possible D gene (5 bases). The CDR3 runs 14 residues. Germline V lookup: CDR1 SQVTM, CDR2 ANQGSEA. CDR3 protein: CGVDSLGYQETQYF. The CDR3 DNA reads as TGCGGCGTTGACAGTCTGGGCTACCAAGAGACCCAGTACTTC.

This clonotype was counted at least ten times. The J gene is TRBJ2-2, the V gene TRBV5-6; maybe TRBD2 (6 bases). The V gene lost 3 bases and the J gene lost 1 base, with 13 bases spanning the gap. The CDR3 runs 16 residues. Germline V lookup: CDR1 SGHDT, CDR2 YYEEEE. CDR3 amino acids: CASSSRGGWNTGELFF. Written as DNA, the CDR3 is TGTGCCAGCAGCTCACGGGGAGGATGGAACACCGGGGAGCTGTTTTTT.

In nucleotides, the CDR3 is TGTGCCAGCAGCCAGGGATGGGGGATCAGCACAGATACGCAGTATTTT. Its translation is CASSQGWGISTDTQYF. The chain carries TRBV4-2 and TRBJ2-3; D might be TRBD1 or TRBD2, each matching 5 bases. CDR1 is LGHNA, CDR2 YNFKEQ, per germline. The V and J ends lost 3 bases and 0 bases respectively, with 13 bases between them. CDR3 length: 16 residues.

This clonotype is a singleton in its sample. The J gene is TRBJ2-1, the V gene TRBV6-2 or TRBV6-3; 7 nucleotides align to TRBD2. The germline V gene has CDR1 MNHEY and CDR2 SVGEGT. CDR3 length equals 16 residues. Trimming at V came to 7 bases and at J to 2 bases, leaving 11 bases not matched to a gene. The CDR3 DNA is TGTGCCAGCACCTACGTCGGGAGGAAGACCTACAATGAGCAGTTCTTC. Translating it yields CASTYVGRKTYNEQFF.

The sample holds a few counts of this clonotype. The rearrangement joins TRBV7-2 to TRBJ2-7; no definite D call. Germline CDR1 and CDR2: SGHTA and FQGNSA. V lost 0 bases and J lost 3, with 12 bases in between. The CDR3 is made up of 15 amino acids. CDR3 nucleotides: TGTGCCAGCAGCTTAGCGCTCACGAGAGGCTACGAGCAGTACTTC. This sequence encodes CASSLALTRGYEQYF. The variable domain in full, with the rest retrieved from reference TRBV7-2 and TRBJ2-7, is GAGVSQSPSNKVTEKGKDVELRCDPISGHTALYWYRQSLGQGLEFLIYFQGNSAPDKSGLPSDRFSAERTGGSVSTLTIQRTQQEDSAVYLCASSLALTRGYEQYFGPGTRLTVT.

This clonotype was seen a handful of times. The gene calls are TRBV18 and TRBJ1-2; 9 nucleotides align to TRBD1. The length of the CDR3 is 12 residues. The germline CDR1 and CDR2 sequences are KGHSH and LQKENI. The V gene end was trimmed by 6 bases and the J gene end by 8 bases; junction bases not matched to a gene: 4. CDR3 loop: CASSTGGGGYTF. The CDR3 nucleotides are TGTGCCAGCTCCACAGGGGGCGGCGGCTACACCTTC. Full variable domain (remainder filled in from reference TRBV18 and TRBJ1-2): NAGVMQNPRHLVRRRGQEARLRCSPMKGHSHVYWYRQLPEEGLKFMVYLQKENIIDESGMPKERFSAEFPKEGPSILRIQQVVRGDSAAYFCASSTGGGGYTFGSGTRLTVV.

The chain joins TRBV4-1 to TRBJ2-5; D is possibly TRBD2 (5 bases). The CDR3 covers 13 residues. V was clipped by 4 bases and J by 5 bases, with 11 bases between them. Germline CDR1 and CDR2: MGHRA and YSYEKL. This CDR3 reads CASSRHTGETQYF. In DNA, the CDR3 is TGCGCCAGCAGCCGCCATACGGGGGAGACCCAGTACTTC.

The chain links TRBV28 to TRBJ2-7; 9 bases map to TRBD1. The CDR3 sequence is 14 residues long. Germline V gene sequence: CDR1 MDHEN, CDR2 SYDVKM. The trim removed 6 bases at V and 3 bases at J, leaving 6 bases unmatched. The CDR3 sequence is CASSPLGQGYEQYF. The CDR3 nucleotides are TGTGCCAGCAGCCCGCTGGGACAGGGCTACGAGCAGTACTTC. The whole variable domain, filled in from reference TRBV28 and TRBJ2-7, reads DVKVTQSSRYLVKRTGEKVFLECVQDMDHENMFWYRQDPGLGLRLIYFSYDVKMKEKGDIPEGYSVSREKKERFSLILESASTNQTSMYLCASSPLGQGYEQYFGPGTRLTVT.

This clonotype has a single count. V and J are TRBV7-2 and TRBJ2-3, with 7 positions matching TRBD2. The CDR3 contains 14 residues. With 5 bases clipped from V and 3 bases from J, the junction kept 5 bases outside the gene matches. Germline CDR1 is SGHTA and CDR2 is FQGNSA. The CDR3 is CASSPGRGTDTQYF. The CDR3 nucleotides read TGTGCCAGCAGCCCAGGGCGGGGGACAGATACGCAGTATTTT.